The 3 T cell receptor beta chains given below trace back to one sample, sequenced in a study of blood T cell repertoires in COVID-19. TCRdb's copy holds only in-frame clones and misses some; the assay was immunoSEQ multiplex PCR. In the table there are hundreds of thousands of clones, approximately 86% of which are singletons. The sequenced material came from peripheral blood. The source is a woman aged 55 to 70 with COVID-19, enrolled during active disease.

The CDR3 loop reads CASSLTSTSAYPYEQYF. The CDR3 region has the DNA TGTGCCAGCAGCTTAACCTCGACTAGCGCCTACCCTTACGAGCAGTACTTC. V usage is TRBV7-2 and J usage is TRBJ2-7, with TRBD2 identical over 8 bases. With V trimmed by 2 bases and J by 4 bases, 13 bases remained unmatched. Germline-derived CDR1 and CDR2 are SGHTA and FQGNSA. The CDR3 is made up of 17 amino acids.

DNA of the CDR3: TGTGCCAGCAGTGAACATGGTGGGAGCACAAATCAGCCCCAGCATTTT. Residues: CASSEHGGSTNQPQHF. The V call is TRBV25-1, the J call TRBJ1-5; no clear D. V was clipped by 2 bases and J by 4 bases, with 15 bases between them. Germline V gives CDR1 MGHDK, CDR2 SYGVNS. The CDR3 contains 16 residues.

As DNA, the CDR3 is TGTGCCAGCAGCTCGGGACAGGGATACACTGAAGCTTTCTTT. Its translation is CASSSGQGYTEAFF. The V and J genes are TRBV7-9 and TRBJ1-1; 9 positions match TRBD1. V dropped 4 bases and J dropped 3; count of bases not matched to a gene: 3. Germline CDR1 reads SEHNR; CDR2 reads FQNEAQ (reference sequence). The CDR3 runs to 14 residues.